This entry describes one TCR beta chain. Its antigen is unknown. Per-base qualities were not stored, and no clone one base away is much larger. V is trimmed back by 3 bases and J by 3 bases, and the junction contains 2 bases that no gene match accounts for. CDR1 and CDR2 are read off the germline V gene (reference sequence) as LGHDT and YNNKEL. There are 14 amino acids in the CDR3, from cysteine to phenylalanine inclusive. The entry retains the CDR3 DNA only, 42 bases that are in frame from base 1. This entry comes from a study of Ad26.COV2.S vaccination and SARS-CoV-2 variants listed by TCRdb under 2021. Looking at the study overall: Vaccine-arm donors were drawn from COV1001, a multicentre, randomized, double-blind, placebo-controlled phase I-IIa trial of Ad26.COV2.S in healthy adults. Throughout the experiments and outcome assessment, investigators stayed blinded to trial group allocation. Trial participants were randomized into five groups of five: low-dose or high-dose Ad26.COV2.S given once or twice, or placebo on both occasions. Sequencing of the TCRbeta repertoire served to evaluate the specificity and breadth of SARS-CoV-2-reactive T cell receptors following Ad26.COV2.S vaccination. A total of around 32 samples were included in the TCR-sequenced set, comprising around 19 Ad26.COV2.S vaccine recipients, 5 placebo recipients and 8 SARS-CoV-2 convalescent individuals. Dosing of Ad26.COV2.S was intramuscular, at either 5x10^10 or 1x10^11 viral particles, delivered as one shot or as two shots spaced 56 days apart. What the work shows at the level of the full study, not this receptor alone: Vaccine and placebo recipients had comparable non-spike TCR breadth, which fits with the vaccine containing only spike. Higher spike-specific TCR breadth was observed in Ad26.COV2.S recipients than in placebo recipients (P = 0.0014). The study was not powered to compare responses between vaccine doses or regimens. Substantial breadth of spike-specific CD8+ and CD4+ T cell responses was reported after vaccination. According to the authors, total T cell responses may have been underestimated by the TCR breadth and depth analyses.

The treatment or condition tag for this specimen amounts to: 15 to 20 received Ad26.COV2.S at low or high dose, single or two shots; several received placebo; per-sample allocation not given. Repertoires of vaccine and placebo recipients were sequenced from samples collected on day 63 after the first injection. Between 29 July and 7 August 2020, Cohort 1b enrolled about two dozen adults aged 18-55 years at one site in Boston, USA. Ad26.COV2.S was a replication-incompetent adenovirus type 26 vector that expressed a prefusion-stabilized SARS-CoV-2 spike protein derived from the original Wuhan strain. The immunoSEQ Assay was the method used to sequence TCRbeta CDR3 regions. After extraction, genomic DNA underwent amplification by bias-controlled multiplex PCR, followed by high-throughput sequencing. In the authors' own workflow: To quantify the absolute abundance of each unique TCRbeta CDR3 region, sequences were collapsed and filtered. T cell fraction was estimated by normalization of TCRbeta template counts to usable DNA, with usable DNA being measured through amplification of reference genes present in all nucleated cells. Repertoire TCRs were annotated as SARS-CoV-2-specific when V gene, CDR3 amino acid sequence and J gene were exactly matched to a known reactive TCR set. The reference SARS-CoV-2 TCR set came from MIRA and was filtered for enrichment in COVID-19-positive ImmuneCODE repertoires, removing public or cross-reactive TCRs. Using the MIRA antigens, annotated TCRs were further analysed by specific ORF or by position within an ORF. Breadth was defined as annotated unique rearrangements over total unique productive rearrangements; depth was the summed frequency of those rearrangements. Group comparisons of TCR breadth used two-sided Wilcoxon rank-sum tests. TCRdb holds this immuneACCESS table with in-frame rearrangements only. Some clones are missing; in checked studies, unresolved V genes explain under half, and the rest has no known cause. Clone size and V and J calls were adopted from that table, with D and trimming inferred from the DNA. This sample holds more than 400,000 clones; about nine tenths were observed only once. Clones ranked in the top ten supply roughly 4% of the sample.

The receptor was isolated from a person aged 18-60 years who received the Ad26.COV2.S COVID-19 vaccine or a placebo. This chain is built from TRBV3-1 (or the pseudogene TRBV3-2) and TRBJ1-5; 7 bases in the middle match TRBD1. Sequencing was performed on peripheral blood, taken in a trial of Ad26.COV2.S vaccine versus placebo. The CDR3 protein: CASSHGQDNQPQHF. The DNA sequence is TGTGCCAGCAGCCACGGACAGGACAATCAGCCCCAGCATTTT.